This record covers a single TCR beta chain. This sample is drawn from a study of blood T cell repertoires in COVID-19. Whole-study context: Sites across the United States, Italy and Spain contributed samples from acute and convalescent COVID-19. PBMCs, B-cell-depleted T cells, or T cells were the source of the cDNA or gDNA that made up the material.

The V end was cut by 0 bases, the J end by 5 bases, with 13 bases between. CDR3 length equals 15 residues. From germline, CDR1 is WSHSY and CDR2 SAAADI. In the original processing: Reference gene primer amplification yielded estimated nucleated cell counts. Clones were read by immunoSEQ multiplex PCR, and TCRdb kept only the in-frame ones, dropping some. That table furnishes V, J and clone size, whereas the DNA furnished D and trimming. The sample shows some 150,000 clones, approximately 80% of them seen only once. The material sequenced was peripheral blood. This receptor was obtained from a woman aged 40 to 49 with active or convalescent COVID-19. The rearrangement joins TRBV10-2 to TRBJ1-1; D remains unclear. The CDR3 nucleotides are TGCGCCAGCAGTGAGTCTGTGGGGAGTGGGACTGAAGCTTTCTTT. As protein: CASSESVGSGTEAFF.